This T cell receptor (beta chain) was sequenced in a study of blood T cells in healthy people across ages. Germline loops: CDR1 MNHEY, CDR2 SMNVEV (reference sequence). The CDR3 covers 14 residues. Study outcomes and limitations: While age rose, TCR beta diversity per million T cells dropped in a roughly linear way.

About this clonotype itself: What it binds is unknown. Compared with germline, one end of the junction differs, possibly owing to a read error.

Combining a sample-barcoded 5' primer with a J-beta primer mix, a second PCR ran for about 6 to 12 cycles. From the 5' RACE reads, TCRdb called clonotypes with MiXCR, one entry per CDR3 protein. The table records about 1.1 million distinct CDR3 sequences, 30% to 40% of them present only once. The sequenced material came from blood. This TCR derives from a man younger than 35 in good health. This sequence joins TRBV27 and TRBJ2-4; D remains unclear. CDR3 nucleotides: TGTGCCAGCAGTTTTACAAAAGCCAAAACCATTCAGTACTTC. Its translation is CASSFTKAKTIQYF.